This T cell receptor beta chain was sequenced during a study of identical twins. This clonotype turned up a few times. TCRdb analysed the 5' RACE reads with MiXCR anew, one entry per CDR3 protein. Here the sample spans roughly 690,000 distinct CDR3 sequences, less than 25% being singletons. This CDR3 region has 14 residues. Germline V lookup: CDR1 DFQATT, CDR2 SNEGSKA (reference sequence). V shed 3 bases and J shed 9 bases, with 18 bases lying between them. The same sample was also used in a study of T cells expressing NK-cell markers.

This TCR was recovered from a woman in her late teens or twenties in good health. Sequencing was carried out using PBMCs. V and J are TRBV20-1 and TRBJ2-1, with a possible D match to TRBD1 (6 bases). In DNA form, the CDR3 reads TGCAGTGCTAGGGGGCAGGGGCAACGTGTTGAGCAGTTCTTC. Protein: CSARGQGQRVEQFF.